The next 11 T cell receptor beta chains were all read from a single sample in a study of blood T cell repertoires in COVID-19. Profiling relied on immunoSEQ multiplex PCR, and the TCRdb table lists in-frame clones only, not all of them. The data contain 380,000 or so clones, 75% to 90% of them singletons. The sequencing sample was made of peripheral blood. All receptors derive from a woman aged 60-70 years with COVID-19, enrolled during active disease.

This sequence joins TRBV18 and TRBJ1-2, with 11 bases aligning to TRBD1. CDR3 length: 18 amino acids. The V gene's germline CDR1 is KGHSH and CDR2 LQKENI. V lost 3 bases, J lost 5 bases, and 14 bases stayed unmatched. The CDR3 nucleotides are TGTGCCAGCTCACCTAACGTTGGCTCCGGGACAGGGGGTTATGGCTACACCTTC. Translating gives CASSPNVGSGTGGYGYTF.

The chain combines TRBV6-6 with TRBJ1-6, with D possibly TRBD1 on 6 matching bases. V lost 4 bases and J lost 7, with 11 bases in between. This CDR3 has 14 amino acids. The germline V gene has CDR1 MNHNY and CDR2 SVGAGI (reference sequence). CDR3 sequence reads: CASSWSDRNSPLHF. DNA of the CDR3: TGTGCCAGCAGTTGGTCCGACAGGAATTCACCCCTCCACTTT.

For the CDR3, the DNA is TGCAGCGTTGGTAGCGGAACTAGCACAGATACGCAGTATTTT. Encoded protein: CSVGSGTSTDTQYF. This rearrangement joins TRBV29-1 to TRBJ2-3; possibly TRBD2 for D (6 bases). The germline CDR1 and CDR2 sequences are SQVTM and ANQGSEA. The V end was cut by 4 bases, the J end by 0 bases, with 11 bases between. CDR3 length equals 14 residues.

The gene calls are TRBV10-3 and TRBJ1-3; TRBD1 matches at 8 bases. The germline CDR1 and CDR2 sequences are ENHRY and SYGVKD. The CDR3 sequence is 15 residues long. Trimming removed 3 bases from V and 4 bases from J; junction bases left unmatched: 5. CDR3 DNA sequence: TGTGCCATCAGTGATTCGACAGGGGCCGGAAACACCATATATTTT. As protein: CAISDSTGAGNTIYF.

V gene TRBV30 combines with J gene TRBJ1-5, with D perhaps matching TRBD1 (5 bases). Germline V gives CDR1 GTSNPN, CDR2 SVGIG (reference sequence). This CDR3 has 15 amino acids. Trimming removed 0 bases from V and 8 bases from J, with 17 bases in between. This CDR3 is CAWSVGARGIEPQHF. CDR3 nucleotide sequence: TGTGCCTGGAGTGTAGGAGCCCGGGGGATCGAGCCCCAGCATTTT. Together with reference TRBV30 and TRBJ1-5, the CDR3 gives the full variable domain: SQTIHQWPATLVQPVGSPLSLECTVEGTSNPNLYWYRQAAGRGLQLLFYSVGIGQISSEVPQNLSASRPQDRQFILSSKKLLLSDSGFYLCAWSVGARGIEPQHFGDGTRLSIL.

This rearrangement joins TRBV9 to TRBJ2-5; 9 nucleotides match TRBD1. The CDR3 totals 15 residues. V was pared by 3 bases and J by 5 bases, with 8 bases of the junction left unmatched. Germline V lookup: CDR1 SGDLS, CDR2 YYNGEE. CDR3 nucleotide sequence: TGTGCCAGCAGCGGGAGCCTAGGACAGGGGGAGACCCAGTACTTC. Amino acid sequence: CASSGSLGQGETQYF.

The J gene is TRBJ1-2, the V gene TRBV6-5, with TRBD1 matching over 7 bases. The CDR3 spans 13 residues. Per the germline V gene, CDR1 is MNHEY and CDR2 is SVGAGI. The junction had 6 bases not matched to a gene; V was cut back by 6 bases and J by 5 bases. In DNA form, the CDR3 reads TGTGCCAGCAGCAACACAGGGGTATATGGCTACACCTTC. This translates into CASSNTGVYGYTF.

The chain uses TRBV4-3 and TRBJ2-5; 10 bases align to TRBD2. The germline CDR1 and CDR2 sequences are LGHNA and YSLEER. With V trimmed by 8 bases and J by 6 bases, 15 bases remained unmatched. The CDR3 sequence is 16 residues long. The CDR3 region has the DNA TGCGCCAGCCCGTACCCCCTAGCGGGGGTGTCGAAGACCCAGTACTTC. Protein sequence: CASPYPLAGVSKTQYF.

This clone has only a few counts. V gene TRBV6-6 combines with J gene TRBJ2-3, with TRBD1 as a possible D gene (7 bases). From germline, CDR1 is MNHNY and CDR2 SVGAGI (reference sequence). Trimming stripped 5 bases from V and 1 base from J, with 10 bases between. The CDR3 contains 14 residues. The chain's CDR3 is CASSPRGGTDTQYF. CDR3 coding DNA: TGTGCCAGCAGTCCCAGGGGGGGCACAGATACGCAGTATTTT.

This CDR3 is CASSSGQLILYGYTF. The CDR3 DNA sequence: TGTGCCAGCAGTTCGGGACAGCTTATACTCTATGGCTACACCTTC. The rearrangement joins TRBV6-2 or TRBV6-3 to TRBJ1-2; 7 bases are shared with TRBD1. CDR1 MNHEY and CDR2 SVGEGT come from the germline V gene. J gave up 4 bases and V 4 bases, and 9 bases lay outside the gene matches. The CDR3 contains 15 residues.

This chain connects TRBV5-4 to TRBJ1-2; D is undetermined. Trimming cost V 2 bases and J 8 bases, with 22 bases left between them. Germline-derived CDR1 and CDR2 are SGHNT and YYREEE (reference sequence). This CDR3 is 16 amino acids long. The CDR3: CASSLGPSDRPGGYTF. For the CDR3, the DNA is TGTGCCAGCAGCTTAGGCCCCTCTGACCGCCCGGGGGGCTACACCTTC.